Given below is one TCR beta chain in context. What this receptor recognizes is not known. Base-call qualities are not available, and no considerably larger clone is one nucleotide away. Libraries were prepared through the immunoSEQ multiplex PCR assay. For the multiplex PCR, a mixture combining 60 forward primers for TCR Vbeta segments and 13 reverse primers for TCR Jbeta segments was used. The CDR3 region of rearranged TCR beta genes was amplified from genomic DNA with a multiplex PCR assay. The amplified TCR beta libraries were sequenced on the Illumina HiSeq System as 87-base-pair reads. From the authors' description of their analysis: Across the 600 to 700 repertoires, a later analysis counted tens of millions of unique TCR beta chains, around 10 million of which were shared by at least two donors. Raw reads were error-corrected and collapsed into unique sequences by a nearest-neighbor algorithm in which closely related sequences were merged to remove PCR and sequencing errors. To assign V, D and J gene segments, CDR3 sequences were aligned to IMGT reference sequences. Each retained sequence needed at least a six-nucleotide match to both a V gene segment and a J gene segment. A rearrangement counted as productive if the CDR3 had no stop codons and remained in frame with V and J, and every other rearrangement counted as non-productive. CDR3 was defined by IMGT convention, running from the second conserved V-encoded cysteine to the conserved J-encoded phenylalanine. The earlier analysis of roughly 590 of the donors excluded sequences that lacked an unambiguous match to a single V gene segment. In an earlier analysis of more than 500 of the donors, a V segment was called functional when productive rearrangements were above 56.7%, and segregating when the standard deviation between donors exceeded 5%. A statistical classification framework was built for diagnosing cytomegalovirus status from the catalog of TCR beta chain sequences. V and J gene assignment, in a later analysis, came from comparing TCR nucleotide sequences with IMGT/GENE-DB human TR gene sequences. Using the TCRdist pipeline, a later analysis assigned CDR3 sequences along with most-parsimonious VDJ recombination scenarios. In a later analysis, each TCR beta chain was defined by its CDR3 amino acid sequence together with its V-gene family, and reads without a unique V-gene family were excluded. As a way to deal with suspected cross-contamination and a sequencing artifact, a later analysis dropped 450 to 700 nucleotide sequences that were highly shared and had low generation probability. For each public chain, a later analysis derived a clonal expansion index from normalized ranks of inferred template counts within each repertoire. Generation probabilities in a later analysis came from a VDJ recombination model fitted to out-of-frame rearrangements, and those results were checked against IGoR. A later analysis scored TCR-TCR, TCR-HLA and TCR-CMV co-occurrence with hypergeometric tests, applying a repertoire-size bias correction to TCR pairs. A later analysis estimated false discovery rates by permuting HLA or CMV assignments 20 times. In a later analysis, co-occurring TCRs were grouped using DBSCAN, and TCRdist sequence similarity was added for clustering within HLA-allele-positive subsets. For co-occurrence clustering, repertoires with fewer than 30,000 or more than 120,000 public chains were excluded, along with 5 or 6 repertoires with anomalous nucleotide sharing. TCRdb took over this immuneACCESS table, retaining in-frame rearrangements with V and J assigned. Such tables are incomplete; in checked studies, under half of the missing clones stem from an unresolved V gene, and the remainder is unexplained. The DNA was the basis for D and trimming; V, J and clone size are from that table. This sample lists under 200,000 clones; over 70% were detected once. The ten largest account for more than 0.4% of the sample.

From cysteine to phenylalanine, the CDR3 is 13 amino acids long. Only the CDR3 DNA is retained, 39 bases long and in frame from the first base. From a lookup of the germline V gene, CDR1 and CDR2 are ENHRY and SYGVKD. V loses 5 bases, J loses 9 bases, and the germline ends lie 14 bases apart. This sample stems from a study of cytomegalovirus exposure and HLA in healthy donors (dated by TCRdb to about 2017). Broadly, across the study: In an earlier analysis of 587 of the donors, around 290 Gb of sequence data and about 110 million unique TCR beta sequences from about 190 million T cells were reported. Approximately 310 gigabases of sequencing data and some 85 million unique TCR sequences were included in an early release covering roughly 600 HLA-typed donors. Among the approximately 420 genotyped donors, around 81% belonged to the genetic ancestry cluster associated with self-reported Caucasian donors. The study was designed to test whether signatures of past pathogen exposure could be identified by cataloging public T cell receptors. Using immunosequencing, the study profiled T cell repertoires from some 670 subjects and related those repertoires to cytomegalovirus serostatus. A separate validation cohort of roughly 110 different subjects was used in addition to the roughly 670-subject first cohort. The study combined high-throughput TCR immunosequencing, statistical association of individual TCRs with disease status, and machine learning to predict cytomegalovirus infection status. A later analysis re-analyzed previously published TCR beta repertoires from 650 to 800 donors and added high-resolution HLA genotyping to study TCR occurrence patterns. Rather than drawing on any new phenotypic data, the later analysis identified candidate immune exposures from TCR beta sequences and the way those sequences occurred across donors. In an earlier analysis of 587 of the donors, high-throughput TCR beta sequencing was used to judge whether each TCR beta V gene segment behaved as functional or pseudogenic. Donor age, sex, ethnicity and CMV serostatus were compiled alongside the repertoire data. A later genetic analysis used genome-wide SNP genotypes for about three fifths of the roughly 700 donors, treating that subset as a discovery cohort. All discovery cohort repertoires had been generated on a single sequencing platform. HLA typing covered class I and class II loci at four-digit resolution. Typing coverage varied by locus: roughly 629-630 donors for A, B, C, DRB1 and DQB1; under 550 for DQA1; some 610 for DPA1; some 470 for DPB1. Roughly 5 DR-DQ haplotypes were handled as single units for association and clustering, since linkage in the cohort was strong. On average, 235,054 unique TCR beta nucleotide sequences were sequenced per donor among fewer than 500 genotyped donors of the cohort, with 15% to 20% of those sequences being non-productive.

Paper-wide results and their limitations: A later analysis associated 16,951 TCR beta sequences with specific HLA alleles at a false discovery rate of 0.05. In a later genetic analysis, fewer N-insertions in productive TCRs were reported among donors in an Asian-associated ancestry cluster than the roughly 700-donor mean. The authors suggested that the approach could potentially be extended to other disease states and immunological phenotypes. In a later analysis, the rate of TCR association differed among HLA loci, with DRB1 alleles having the most associated TCRs and HLA-C alleles having the fewest. Roughly uniform sequencing depth across donors was assumed in presence/absence analyses, although this assumption may not hold. An earlier analysis of approximately 530 of the donors showed that most TCR beta V segments appeared in productive rearrangements either about 90% or about 30% of the time, which broadly matched IMGT annotations. A further reported finding was that TCR beta sequences accurately predicted the HLA-A and HLA-B alleles for most subjects in the first cohort. The classifier was reported to diagnose cytomegalovirus status with high specificity and sensitivity in both the original cohort and the validation cohort. The study listed 164 TCR beta chains as associated with cytomegalovirus. In this cohort, only TCR beta chains were sequenced, and detectable features were limited by the absence of alpha or paired-chain data. In a later analysis, HLA-associated TCR beta chains were found to be more clonally expanded and to have lower generation probabilities than equally common non-associated chains. Because counts were too low, some 16 rarely observed V segments, including chromosome 9 orphons, were excluded from the earlier analysis of 587 of the donors. When HLA alleles, especially DR and DQ, strongly co-occurred, attributing TCR associations to individual alleles was difficult. Linkage disequilibrium might explain the correlated functional status among segregating V segments, but an unknown experimental factor could not be excluded. In a later analysis, several top co-occurrence clusters were reported to appear linked to parvovirus B19, influenza, CMV and Epstein-Barr virus. While some public TCRs were present in many individuals, most TCR sequences turned up only very rarely across donors. The only immune exposure information available for the cohort was CMV serostatus. A later analysis found that most CMV-associated TCR beta chains appeared HLA-restricted, with HLA associations seemingly driven largely by CMV exposure. In vitro tests confirmed that a few of the cytomegalovirus-associated TCR beta chains recognize cytomegalovirus antigens. Because HLA typing was unavailable for some donors at each locus, only the typed subset was used in association tests. Because the 87-base-pair reads could not distinguish some IMGT-functional V segments, including TRBV6-2 and TRBV6-3, those segments were excluded. A cluster of highly shared sequence variants was judged likely to represent a technical artifact of the sequencing pipeline. V-gene and J-gene trimming of TCR beta chains was associated with a missense DCLRE1C variant in a later genetic analysis, and the association was replicated in an independent cohort.

The cohort was made up of approximately 670 healthy bone marrow donors. At the time of sampling, every cohort member was nominally healthy, though immune exposures that went unrecorded were likely present. The donor tested CMV seronegative and was one of the 352 seronegative cohort members. Every donor gave a peripheral blood sample, and the peripheral blood mononuclear cells from that sample were used for TCR beta sequencing. The Qiagen DNeasy Blood Extraction Kit was used to extract genomic DNA from the blood cell samples. The TCR comes from a woman in her fifties or sixties in good health and CMV-seronegative. The rearrangement joined TRBV10-3 to TRBJ2-1, with the D gene uncertain. The sample comprised PBMCs. This receptor has the CDR3 CAISSQSDSEQFF. The nucleotide sequence reads TGTGCCATCAGTTCGCAGAGCGATTCTGAGCAGTTCTTC.